The sequence of this T cell receptor beta chain was determined in a study of T-cell reconstitution after alpha-beta-depleted transplantation in children. Looked up from germline, CDR1 is SGHRS and CDR2 is YFSETQ. This CDR3 comprises 14 residues. Germline trimming cut 6 bases from V and 0 bases from J; bases unmatched to any gene: 5. Unique molecular identifiers were incorporated into the prepared TCRbeta library. A single record per CDR3 protein comes from TCRdb applying MiXCR to the PCR reads. The sample lists about 300,000 distinct CDR3 sequences; less than 9.5% were seen once. Study-wide results and caveats: Among T cells one year after transplant, newly produced cells accounted for most counts and diversity.

This clonotype appeared many times. The antigen is not known. The V gene is TRBV5-1, the J gene TRBJ2-5; 7 positions agree with TRBD2. This material consisted of peripheral blood, taken 360 days after TCRalphabeta/CD19-depleted stem cell transplant. This sequence was found in a female patient aged 2-10 years who had a stem cell transplant for Fanconi anemia, so the T cells may come from the graft donor. Here the CDR3 reads CASKGGVYQETQYF. The CDR3, as DNA: TGCGCCAGCAAGGGAGGGGTTTACCAAGAGACCCAGTACTTC.